Sequencing of this T cell receptor (beta chain) was carried out in a study of T-cell memory formation after mild COVID-19. About the research overall: Largely donor-specific TCR clusters were found. Study results and limitations: Second-wave clones reaching peak frequency on day 37 lacked confirmed SARS-CoV-2 specificity. While clones contracting from day 15 to 85 were balanced between CD4 and CD8, later expanders leaned CD4+. The pre-infection memory compartment contained some responding clones, suggesting cross-reactive memory joined.

TCRdb reprocessed the 5' RACE reads with MiXCR, giving one entry per CDR3 protein. The sample includes hundreds of thousands of distinct CDR3 sequences, 15% to 20% of them seen just once. To note about this clonotype: Antigen: not known.

In germline, CDR1 is MNHNY, CDR2 SVGAGI (reference sequence). V lost 6 bases to trimming and J lost 2 bases; unmatched junction nucleotides: 6. CDR3 length: 14 amino acids. What was sequenced was PBMCs or a T cell subset sorted from them (not recorded which). The clonotype was recovered from an adult woman who had mild COVID-19 (a few samples of this study predate the infection). Cell type and time point are not known. The chain joins TRBV6-6 to TRBJ1-1, with 7 bases fitting TRBD1. The chain's CDR3 is CASSHAGGNTEAFF. The CDR3 nucleotides read TGTGCCAGCAGCCACGCAGGGGGAAACACTGAAGCTTTCTTT.